A single sample is the source of the 30 T cell receptor beta chains below, sequenced in a study of neurological immune-mediated disorders. TCRdb analysed the 5' RACE reads with MiXCR anew, one entry per CDR3 protein. This sample has tens of thousands of distinct CDR3 sequences, with 2% to 3% found just once. Sequencing was done on a sample of PBMCs. Receptors were obtained from a man in his fifties with multiple sclerosis.

This clonotype was detected ten times or more. The CDR3 nucleotides are TGCAGTGCTAGGGTCTGGGGACAGGGGTTGGGGCCCCTCCACTTT. Amino acid sequence: CSARVWGQGLGPLHF. The chain recombines TRBV20-1 with TRBJ1-6, with 10 bases matching TRBD1. V was clipped by 3 bases and J by 13 bases; unmatched bases: 12. Germline V gives CDR1 DFQATT, CDR2 SNEGSKA (reference sequence). The CDR3 extends over 15 amino acids.

In this sample, this clonotype turned up many times. V gene TRBV20-1 combines with J gene TRBJ2-7; 9 bases agree with TRBD1. The ends lost 6 bases at V and 4 bases at J; junction bases unmatched: 7. Germline-derived CDR1 and CDR2 are DFQATT and SNEGSKA (reference sequence). The CDR3 loop spans 13 amino acids. The chain's CDR3 is CSAEGQGRYEQYF. The CDR3 bases are TGCAGTGCAGAGGGACAGGGACGTTACGAGCAGTACTTC.

A word on this clonotype: A much bigger clone sits one base away, suggesting this may be a read error. The chain recombines TRBV20-1 with TRBJ1-6; D is unclear. V shed 2 bases and J shed 10 bases, with 15 bases lying between them. CDR3 length: 14 residues. Germline CDR1 is DFQATT and CDR2 is SNEGSKA (reference sequence). This CDR3 reads CSARPHSDVSPLHF. The CDR3 DNA reads as TGCAGTGCTAGACCCCACAGCGATGTCTCACCCCTCCACTTT.

This clonotype was counted ten times or more. The V call is TRBV7-2, the J call TRBJ2-3; 8 bases are shared with TRBD1. CDR3 length: 16 amino acids. V lost 1 base to trimming and J lost 7 bases; unmatched junction nucleotides: 10. Germline values: CDR1 SGHTA, CDR2 FQGNSA. CDR3 in DNA: TGTGCCAGCAGCTTAGGAACTGGACAGGGACAGCATACGCAGTATTTT. Amino acid sequence: CASSLGTGQGQHTQYF.

This clonotype was detected many times. V and J are TRBV7-3 and TRBJ2-5, with 10 nucleotides matching TRBD1. Germline V CDR1 and CDR2: SGHTA, FQGTGA. V shed 5 bases, J shed 8 bases, and the junction held 2 bases outside the gene matches. There are 12 residues in the CDR3. CDR3: CASSRDRGTQYF. In DNA form, the CDR3 reads TGTGCCAGCAGCCGGGACAGGGGAACCCAGTACTTC.

This clonotype showed up many times. The V and J genes are TRBV20-1 and TRBJ2-1; tentatively, D is TRBD2 (6 bases). Trimming pared 5 bases from V and 6 bases from J, leaving 17 bases between. This CDR3 has 14 residues. CDR1 is DFQATT and CDR2 is SNEGSKA in the germline V gene (reference sequence). The CDR3 is CSALGMRDSNEQFF. CDR3 nucleotide sequence: TGCAGTGCTCTCGGGATGAGGGACTCCAATGAGCAGTTCTTC.

The V gene is TRBV6-5, the J gene TRBJ2-7; 7 bases line up with TRBD2. J lost 1 base, V lost 2 bases, and 2 bases had no gene match. From germline, CDR1 is MNHEY and CDR2 SVGAGI. The length of the CDR3 is 14 residues. The CDR3 DNA reads as TGTGCCAGCAGTTACCTAGCGGATTCCTACGAGCAGTACTTC. It codes for CASSYLADSYEQYF.

This clonotype has at least ten counts. The V call is TRBV20-1, the J call TRBJ1-1; D gene uncertain. Germline V gives CDR1 DFQATT, CDR2 SNEGSKA (reference sequence). CDR3 size: 12 residues. Trimming pared 6 bases from V and 0 bases from J, leaving 8 bases between. Here the CDR3 DNA reads TGCAGTGCCACCGATATGAACACTGAAGCTTTCTTT. This sequence encodes CSATDMNTEAFF.

This clonotype was seen repeatedly, ten times or more. CDR3 DNA sequence: TGTGCCACCAGCAGAGATCCAGGGGGGGAGACCCAGTACTTC. Translation gives CATSRDPGGETQYF. The chain recombines TRBV15 with TRBJ2-5; possible D gene TRBD1, 7 bases. V lost 0 bases to trimming and J lost 5 bases, with 10 bases between them. This CDR3 has 14 residues. Germline loops: CDR1 LNHNV, CDR2 YYDKDF (reference sequence). The full variable domain, its missing parts supplied by reference TRBV15 and TRBJ2-5, is DAMVIQNPRYQVTQFGKPVTLSCSQTLNHNVMYWYQQKSSQAPKLLFHYYDKDFNNEADTPDNFQSRRPNTSFCFLDIRSPGLGDTAMYLCATSRDPGGETQYFGPGTRLLVL.

There are many counts of this clonotype. The rearrangement links TRBV10-3 to TRBJ1-3; D perhaps matches TRBD1 (6 bases). From germline, CDR1 is ENHRY and CDR2 SYGVKD. The V gene lost 10 bases and the J gene lost 0 bases, with 16 bases spanning the gap. The CDR3 length is 15 residues. The CDR3 reads CATIPGANSGNTIYF. In DNA, the CDR3 is TGTGCCACCATCCCAGGGGCGAACTCTGGAAACACCATATATTTT.

Many counts were recorded for this clonotype. The chain couples TRBV20-1 to TRBJ2-2; 9 bases match TRBD2. The ends lost 1 base at V and 0 bases at J; junction bases unmatched: 6. The CDR3 spans 17 residues. Germline-derived CDR1 and CDR2 are DFQATT and SNEGSKA (reference sequence). CDR3 coding DNA: TGCAGTGCTAGAGGTTTGGTAGCGGGGGCGAACACCGGGGAGCTGTTTTTT. Its translation: CSARGLVAGANTGELFF.

This clonotype was observed many times. The J gene is TRBJ2-5, the V gene TRBV9; D unresolved. This CDR3 has 15 amino acids. Germline lookup yields CDR1 SGDLS and CDR2 YYNGEE. V dropped 0 bases and J dropped 4 bases, with 13 bases sitting between them. The CDR3 DNA reads TGTGCCAGCAGCGTAGGGCCCTCTTTGTCAGAGACCCAGTACTTC. Translating gives CASSVGPSLSETQYF.

This clonotype was recorded many times. The chain employs TRBV7-2 and TRBJ1-1, with a tentative D call TRBD1 (5 bases). The CDR3 sequence is 13 residues long. V lost 1 base to trimming and J lost 6 bases, with 9 bases between them. Germline CDR1 is SGHTA and CDR2 is FQGNSA. The CDR3 here is CASSLGPGAEAFF. The CDR3 DNA reads TGTGCCAGCAGCTTAGGTCCGGGGGCTGAAGCTTTCTTT.

In its sample, this clonotype was seen many times. The rearrangement links TRBV9 to TRBJ2-7, with 8 bases lining up with TRBD1. Unmatched junction bases numbered 4, after V lost 3 bases and J lost 2 bases. This CDR3 is 14 amino acids long. CDR1 and CDR2 (germline): SGDLS, YYNGEE. CDR3 nucleotides: TGTGCCAGCAGCGGAACGGACAGGGCCTACGAGCAGTACTTC. It translates to CASSGTDRAYEQYF.

In its sample, this clonotype was seen many times. The V call is TRBV5-1, the J call TRBJ2-1; weak D call: TRBD1 (5 bases). V was cut by 0 bases and J by 7 bases, with 11 bases left in between. This CDR3 contains 14 residues. Germline CDR1 is SGHRS and CDR2 is YFSETQ. The CDR3 coding sequence is TGCGCCAGCAGCTTGGGTGGGGCGAGGAATGAGCAGTTCTTC. This translates into CASSLGGARNEQFF.

This clonotype was seen repeatedly, ten times or more. The V and J genes are TRBV12-3 or TRBV12-4 and TRBJ2-7; D ambiguous. The CDR3 has 12 residues. V was cut by 2 bases and J by 3 bases, with 5 bases left in between. The CDR3 DNA reads as TGTGCCAGCAGTTTATCAGGCTACGAGCAGTACTTC. This encodes CASSLSGYEQYF.

Ten or more counts support this clonotype. The chain carries TRBV20-1 and TRBJ1-1; D gene uncertain. The CDR3 is 15 residues long. Germline CDR1 is DFQATT and CDR2 is SNEGSKA (reference sequence). V gave up 0 bases and J gave up 1 base, with 12 bases separating them. The CDR3 DNA follows: TGCAGTGCTAGAGATCGGCAGGCAGCGAACACTGAAGCTTTCTTT. Its translation: CSARDRQAANTEAFF.

This clonotype was observed at least ten times. V usage is TRBV6-5 and J usage is TRBJ1-5, with D hard to call. CDR3 length: 13 amino acids. Trimming removed 2 bases at V and 3 bases at J, with 5 bases between. CDR1 and CDR2 from the germline V gene are MNHEY and SVGAGI. The CDR3 DNA sequence: TGTGCCAGCAGTTACGACAACAATCAGCCCCAGCATTTT. Its protein product is CASSYDNNQPQHF.

This clonotype was seen ten or more times. The J gene is TRBJ2-7, the V gene TRBV5-1; no clear D. CDR3 length: 12 residues. Germline V gene lookup returns CDR1 SGHRS and CDR2 YFSETQ. V lost 4 bases and J lost 4, with 9 bases in between. The CDR3 is CASSQGFYEQYF. The DNA for the CDR3 is TGCGCCAGCAGCCAAGGGTTTTACGAGCAGTACTTC.

This clonotype has at least ten counts. This sequence joins TRBV20-1 and TRBJ1-1, with D perhaps matching TRBD1 (5 bases). The CDR3 loop spans 13 amino acids. V was cut by 6 bases and J by 0 bases, with 11 bases left in between. The germline V gene has CDR1 DFQATT and CDR2 SNEGSKA (reference sequence). CDR3 bases: TGCAGTGCCCGGGGGTGGCTGAACACTGAAGCTTTCTTT. This encodes CSARGWLNTEAFF.

Many counts were recorded for this clonotype. This sequence joins TRBV20-1 and TRBJ1-6; D may be TRBD1 (5 bases). Trimming cost V 0 bases and J 7 bases, with 22 bases left between them. Germline assignment: CDR1 DFQATT and CDR2 SNEGSKA (reference sequence). The CDR3 is made up of 18 amino acids. CDR3 region: CSARDVRDSQRGNSPLHF. The CDR3 DNA follows: TGCAGTGCTAGAGATGTTCGCGACAGCCAACGAGGGAATTCACCCCTCCACTTT.

With respect to this clonotype: A read error is possible here, since a much larger clone lies one base away. The gene calls are TRBV20-1 and TRBJ2-1; no clear D. Germline-derived CDR1 and CDR2 are DFQATT and SNEGSKA (reference sequence). V was pared by 0 bases and J by 1 base, with 7 bases between. The CDR3 length is 14 residues. The CDR3 coding sequence is TGCAGTGCTAGAGATTGCCTTTCCTACAATGAGCAGTTCTTC. It codes for CSARDCLSYNEQFF.

This clonotype showed up many times. The chain links TRBV3-1 to TRBJ2-7; no reliable D call. Germline CDR1 and CDR2: LGHDT and YNNKEL (reference sequence). The CDR3 loop spans 16 amino acids. V was pared by 0 bases and J by 2 bases, with 14 bases between. The CDR3: CASSQDGSFRTYEQYF. The DNA for the CDR3 is TGTGCCAGCAGCCAAGATGGTTCCTTCAGGACCTACGAGCAGTACTTC.

This clonotype was counted a few times. The chain couples TRBV7-6 to TRBJ1-1; no clear D gene. From germline, CDR1 is SGHVS and CDR2 FNYEAQ. With 4 bases removed from V and 1 base from J, the gap between germline ends came to 10 bases. The CDR3 sequence is 14 residues long. CDR3 protein: CASSSNLGNTEAFF. Here the CDR3 DNA reads TGTGCCAGCAGCTCGAATCTGGGGAACACTGAAGCTTTCTTT.

This clonotype was counted ten times or more. V and J are TRBV7-9 and TRBJ2-5, with TRBD1 as a possible D gene (6 bases). Per the germline V gene, CDR1 is SEHNR and CDR2 is FQNEAQ (reference sequence). V lost 6 bases to trimming and J lost 0 bases, with 17 bases between them. This CDR3 contains 16 residues. The DNA of the CDR3 is TGTGCCAGCAGTTCTCGGGACACTCCGTACCAAGAGACCCAGTACTTC. This encodes CASSSRDTPYQETQYF.

This clonotype was recorded at least ten times. The J gene is TRBJ2-2, the V gene TRBV7-6; 8 bases fit TRBD1. V shed 5 bases, J shed 6 bases, and the junction held 5 bases outside the gene matches. Germline V gene sequence: CDR1 SGHVS, CDR2 FNYEAQ. This CDR3 is built from 14 residues. CDR3 region: CASSLMTGAGELFF. CDR3 coding DNA: TGTGCCAGCAGCCTCATGACAGGGGCCGGGGAGCTGTTTTTT.

This clonotype was counted many times. V is TRBV20-1 and J is TRBJ2-5; weak D call: TRBD1 (5 bases). Trimming stripped 7 bases from V and 5 bases from J, with 26 bases between. CDR1 is DFQATT and CDR2 is SNEGSKA in the germline V gene (reference sequence). The CDR3 is made up of 16 amino acids. DNA for the CDR3: TGCAGTGTAAGAAGGGGAAGGCCTAGTCAAGGGGAGACCCAGTACTTC. Translating gives CSVRRGRPSQGETQYF.

Turning to this clonotype: This may stem from a read error, because a much larger clone lies one nucleotide away. The V call is TRBV7-9, the J call TRBJ1-1, with D unclear. The germline gives CDR1 SEHNR, CDR2 FQNEAQ (reference sequence). V was clipped by 2 bases and J by 1 base, with 5 bases between them. The CDR3 is made up of 13 amino acids. CDR3 DNA sequence: TGTGCCAGCAGCTTATTGGGGAACACTGAAGCTTTCTTT. It yields the protein CASSLLGNTEAFF.

This clonotype appeared many times. The chain links TRBV20-1 to TRBJ2-1; D tentatively reads TRBD1 or TRBD2 (5 bases each). Germline V gene lookup returns CDR1 DFQATT and CDR2 SNEGSKA (reference sequence). CDR3 length: 14 residues. V was pared by 5 bases and J by 0 bases, with 11 bases between. This chain's CDR3 is CSASEGSSYNEQFF. The CDR3 coding sequence is TGCAGTGCTTCCGAGGGGAGCTCCTACAATGAGCAGTTCTTC.

This clonotype was picked up many times. This chain connects TRBV5-1 to TRBJ2-6; D ambiguous. Trimming shortened V by 7 bases and J by 0 bases, and 11 bases separated the two germline ends. Germline CDR1 reads SGHRS; CDR2 reads YFSETQ. This CDR3 contains 15 residues. The CDR3 DNA follows: TGCGCCAGCGGCTCCTTTACCTCTGGGGCCAACGTCCTGACTTTC. Its protein product is CASGSFTSGANVLTF.